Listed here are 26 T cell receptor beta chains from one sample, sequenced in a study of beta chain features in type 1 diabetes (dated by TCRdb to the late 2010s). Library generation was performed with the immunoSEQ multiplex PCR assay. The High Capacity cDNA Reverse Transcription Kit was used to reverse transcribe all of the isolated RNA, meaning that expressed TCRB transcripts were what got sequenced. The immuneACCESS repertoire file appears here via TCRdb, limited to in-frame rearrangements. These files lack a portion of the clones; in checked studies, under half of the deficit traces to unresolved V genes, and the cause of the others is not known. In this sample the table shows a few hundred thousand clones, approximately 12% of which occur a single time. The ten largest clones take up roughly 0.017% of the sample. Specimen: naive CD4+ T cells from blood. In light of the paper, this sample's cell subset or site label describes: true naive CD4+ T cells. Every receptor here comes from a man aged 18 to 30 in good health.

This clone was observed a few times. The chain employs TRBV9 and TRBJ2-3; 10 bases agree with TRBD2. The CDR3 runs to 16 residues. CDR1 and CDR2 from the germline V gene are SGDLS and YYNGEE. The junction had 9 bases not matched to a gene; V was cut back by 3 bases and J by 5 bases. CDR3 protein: CASSADGLAALDTQYF. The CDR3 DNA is TGTGCCAGCAGCGCGGACGGACTAGCGGCACTAGATACGCAGTATTTT.

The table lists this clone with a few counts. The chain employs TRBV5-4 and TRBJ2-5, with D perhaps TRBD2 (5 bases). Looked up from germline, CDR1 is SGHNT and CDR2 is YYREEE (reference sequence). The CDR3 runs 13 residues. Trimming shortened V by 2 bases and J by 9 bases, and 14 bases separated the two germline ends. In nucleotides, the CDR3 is TGTGCCAGCAGCTTAGACGGGTGGCGGGCCCAGTACTTC. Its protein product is CASSLDGWRAQYF.

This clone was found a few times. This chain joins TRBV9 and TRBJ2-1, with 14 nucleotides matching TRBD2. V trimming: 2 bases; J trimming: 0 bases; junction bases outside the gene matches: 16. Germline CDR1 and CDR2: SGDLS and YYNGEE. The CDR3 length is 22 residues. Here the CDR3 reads CASSVGTSGRDLSLRSYNEQFF. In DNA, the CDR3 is TGTGCCAGCAGCGTTGGGACTAGCGGGAGAGATCTATCACTACGCTCCTACAATGAGCAGTTCTTC.

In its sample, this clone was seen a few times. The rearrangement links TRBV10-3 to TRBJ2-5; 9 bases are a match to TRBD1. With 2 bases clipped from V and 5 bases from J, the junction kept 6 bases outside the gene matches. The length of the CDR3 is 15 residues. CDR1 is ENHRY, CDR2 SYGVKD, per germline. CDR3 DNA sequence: TGTGCCATCAGTGAGCAGGACAGGGGTCTGGAGACCCAGTACTTC. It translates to CAISEQDRGLETQYF.

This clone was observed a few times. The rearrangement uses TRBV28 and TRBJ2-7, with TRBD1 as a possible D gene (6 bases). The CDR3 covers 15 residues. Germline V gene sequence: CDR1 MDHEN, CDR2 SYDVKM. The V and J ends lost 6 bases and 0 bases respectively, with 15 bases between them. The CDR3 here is CASSRQGRSSYEQYF. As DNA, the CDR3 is TGTGCCAGCAGCCGTCAGGGGCGCAGCTCCTACGAGCAGTACTTC.

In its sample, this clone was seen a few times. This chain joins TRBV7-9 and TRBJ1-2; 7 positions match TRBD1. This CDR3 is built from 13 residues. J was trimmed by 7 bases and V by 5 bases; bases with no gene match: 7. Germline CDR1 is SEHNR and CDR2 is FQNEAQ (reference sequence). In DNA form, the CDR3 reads TGTGCCAGCAGCAGGGCAGGGGGTATTGGCTACACCTTC. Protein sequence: CASSRAGGIGYTF.

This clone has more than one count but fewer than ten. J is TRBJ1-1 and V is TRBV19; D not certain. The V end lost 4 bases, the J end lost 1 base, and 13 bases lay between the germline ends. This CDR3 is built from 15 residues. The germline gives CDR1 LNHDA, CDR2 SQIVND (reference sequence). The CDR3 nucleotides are TGTGCCAGTAGTAGAGGGCCCGGGAGGAACACTGAAGCTTTCTTT. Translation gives CASSRGPGRNTEAFF.

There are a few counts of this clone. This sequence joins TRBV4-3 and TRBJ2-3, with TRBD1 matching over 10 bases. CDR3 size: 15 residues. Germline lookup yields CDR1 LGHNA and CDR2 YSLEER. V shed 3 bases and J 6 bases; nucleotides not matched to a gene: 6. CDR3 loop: CASSHGTGVFDTQYF. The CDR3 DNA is TGCGCCAGCAGCCACGGGACAGGGGTTTTCGATACGCAGTATTTT.

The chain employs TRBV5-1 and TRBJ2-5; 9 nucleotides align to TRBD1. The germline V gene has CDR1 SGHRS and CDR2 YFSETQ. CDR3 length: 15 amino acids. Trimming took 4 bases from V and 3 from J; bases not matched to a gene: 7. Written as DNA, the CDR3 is TGCGCCAGCAGCCCTCGGACAGGGGAGGAAGAGACCCAGTACTTC. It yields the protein CASSPRTGEEETQYF.

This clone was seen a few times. The CDR3 is CASSFHASGDYNEQFF. The CDR3 DNA reads as TGCGCCAGCAGCTTCCACGCTAGCGGAGACTACAATGAGCAGTTCTTC. The chain joins TRBV5-1 to TRBJ2-1; 7 bases map to TRBD2. The CDR3 sequence is 16 residues long. J gave up 3 bases and V 2 bases, and 8 bases lay outside the gene matches. The germline V gene encodes CDR1 SGHRS and CDR2 YFSETQ.

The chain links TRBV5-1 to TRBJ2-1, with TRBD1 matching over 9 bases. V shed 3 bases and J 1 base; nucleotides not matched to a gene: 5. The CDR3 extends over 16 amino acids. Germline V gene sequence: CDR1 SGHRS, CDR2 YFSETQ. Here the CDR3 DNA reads TGCGCCAGCAGCTCGGGGACAGGGAATTCCTACAATGAGCAGTTCTTC. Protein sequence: CASSSGTGNSYNEQFF.

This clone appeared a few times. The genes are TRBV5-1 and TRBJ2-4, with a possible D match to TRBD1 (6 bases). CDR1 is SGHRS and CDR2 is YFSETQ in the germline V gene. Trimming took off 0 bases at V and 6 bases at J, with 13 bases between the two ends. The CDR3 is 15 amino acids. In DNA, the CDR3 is TGCGCCAGCAGCTTGGCGGCAGGGGCAAGAAACATTCAGTACTTC. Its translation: CASSLAAGARNIQYF.

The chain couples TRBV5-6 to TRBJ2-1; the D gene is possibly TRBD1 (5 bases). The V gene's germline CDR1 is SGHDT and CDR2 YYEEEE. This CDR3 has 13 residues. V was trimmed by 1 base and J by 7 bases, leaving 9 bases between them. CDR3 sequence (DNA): TGTGCCAGCAGCTTGCGCAGGGTGAATGAGCAGTTCTTC. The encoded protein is CASSLRRVNEQFF.

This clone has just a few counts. The CDR3 DNA follows: TGTGCCAGCAGCGATCGACAGGGTTCCTGGGAGACCCAGTACTTC. Translated: CASSDRQGSWETQYF. This chain joins TRBV7-8 and TRBJ2-5, with 7 bases fitting TRBD1. Trimming at V came to 5 bases and at J to 5 bases, leaving 11 bases not matched to a gene. Germline CDR1 is SGHVS and CDR2 is FQNEAQ. This CDR3 spans 15 amino acids. The variable domain in full, with the rest retrieved from reference TRBV7-8 and TRBJ2-5, is GAGVSQSPRYKVAKRGQDVALRCDPISGHVSLFWYQQALGQGPEFLTYFQNEAQLDKSGLPSDRFFAERPEGSVSTLKIQRTQQEDSAVYLCASSDRQGSWETQYFGPGTRLLVL.

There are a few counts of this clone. The CDR3 is CAWTTGPRTEAFF. Here the CDR3 DNA reads TGTGCCTGGACGACAGGGCCTAGGACTGAAGCTTTCTTT. This chain joins TRBV30 and TRBJ1-1; 7 bases map to TRBD1. Germline V lookup: CDR1 GTSNPN, CDR2 SVGIG (reference sequence). After removal of 4 bases from V and 5 bases from J, the junction contained 7 bases not matched to a gene. The CDR3 runs 13 residues.

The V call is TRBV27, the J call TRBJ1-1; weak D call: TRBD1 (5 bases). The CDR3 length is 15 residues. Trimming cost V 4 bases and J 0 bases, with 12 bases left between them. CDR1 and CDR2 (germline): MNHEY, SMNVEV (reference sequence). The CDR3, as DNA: TGTGCCAGCAGTTCCTCGGGGGGAATGAACACTGAAGCTTTCTTT. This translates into CASSSSGGMNTEAFF.

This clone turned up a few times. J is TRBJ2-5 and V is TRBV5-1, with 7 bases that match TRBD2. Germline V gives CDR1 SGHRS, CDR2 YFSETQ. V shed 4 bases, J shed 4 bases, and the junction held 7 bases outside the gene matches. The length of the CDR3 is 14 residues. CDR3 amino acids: CASSLRVAGETQYF. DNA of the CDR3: TGCGCCAGCAGCCTCCGGGTAGCGGGAGAGACCCAGTACTTC. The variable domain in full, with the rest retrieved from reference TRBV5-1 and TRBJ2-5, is KAGVTQTPRYLIKTRGQQVTLSCSPISGHRSVSWYQQTPGQGLQFLFEYFSETQRNKGNFPGRFSGRQFSNSRSEMNVSTLELGDSALYLCASSLRVAGETQYFGPGTRLLVL.

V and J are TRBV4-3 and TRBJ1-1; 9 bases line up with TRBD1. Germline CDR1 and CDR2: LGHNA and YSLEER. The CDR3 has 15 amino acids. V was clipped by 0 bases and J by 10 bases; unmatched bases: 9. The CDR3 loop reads CASSQDETGGRVAFF. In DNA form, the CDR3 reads TGCGCCAGCAGCCAAGATGAGACAGGGGGTCGGGTAGCTTTCTTT.

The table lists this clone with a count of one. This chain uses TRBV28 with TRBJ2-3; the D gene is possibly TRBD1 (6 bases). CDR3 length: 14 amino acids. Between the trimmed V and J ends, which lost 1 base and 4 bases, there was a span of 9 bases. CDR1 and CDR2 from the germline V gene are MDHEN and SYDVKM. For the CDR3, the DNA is TGTGCCAGCAGTTTATACAGGGATCCAGATACGCAGTATTTT. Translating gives CASSLYRDPDTQYF.

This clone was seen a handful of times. CDR3 coding DNA: TGTGCCAGCAGCGTAGTGGAGGGACCTAAGAACACTGAAGCTTTCTTT. Translation: CASSVVEGPKNTEAFF. The genes are TRBV9 and TRBJ1-1; D possibly corresponds to TRBD1 (5 bases). Germline values: CDR1 SGDLS, CDR2 YYNGEE. The CDR3 contains 16 residues. The V end was cut by 0 bases, the J end by 1 base, with 13 bases between.

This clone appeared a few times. CDR3 sequence: CASREDRASYEQYF. In DNA, the CDR3 is TGTGCCAGTAGAGAAGATAGAGCTTCCTACGAGCAGTACTTC. The chain recombines TRBV19 with TRBJ2-7; D not resolved. CDR1 and CDR2 from the germline V gene are LNHDA and SQIVND (reference sequence). This CDR3 contains 14 residues. V was clipped by 6 bases and J by 1 base, with 13 bases between them.

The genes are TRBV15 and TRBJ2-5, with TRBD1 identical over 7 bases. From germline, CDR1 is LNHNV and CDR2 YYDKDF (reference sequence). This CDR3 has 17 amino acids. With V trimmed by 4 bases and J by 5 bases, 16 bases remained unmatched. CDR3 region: CATSTFVVKQGWETQYF. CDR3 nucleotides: TGTGCCACCAGCACTTTTGTTGTCAAACAGGGGTGGGAGACCCAGTACTTC. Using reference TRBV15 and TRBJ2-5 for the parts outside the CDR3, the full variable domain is DAMVIQNPRYQVTQFGKPVTLSCSQTLNHNVMYWYQQKSSQAPKLLFHYYDKDFNNEADTPDNFQSRRPNTSFCFLDIRSPGLGDTAMYLCATSTFVVKQGWETQYFGPGTRLLVL.

The CDR3 here is CASSQDISGYEQYF. For the CDR3, the DNA is TGCGCCAGCAGCCAAGATATCTCGGGTTACGAGCAGTACTTC. V is TRBV4-1 and J is TRBJ2-7; D remains unclear. V was cut by 0 bases and J by 4 bases, with 10 bases left in between. Looked up from germline, CDR1 is MGHRA and CDR2 is YSYEKL. This CDR3 contains 14 residues.

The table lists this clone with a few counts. CDR3 nucleotides: TGCGCCAGCAGCTTCGAGACAGGGCGAGAGACCCAGTACTTC. Translated, it gives CASSFETGRETQYF. The chain employs TRBV5-1 and TRBJ2-5, with 7 bases lining up with TRBD1. The junction had 5 bases not matched to a gene; V was cut back by 2 bases and J by 4 bases. Germline CDR1 and CDR2: SGHRS and YFSETQ. This CDR3 contains 14 residues.

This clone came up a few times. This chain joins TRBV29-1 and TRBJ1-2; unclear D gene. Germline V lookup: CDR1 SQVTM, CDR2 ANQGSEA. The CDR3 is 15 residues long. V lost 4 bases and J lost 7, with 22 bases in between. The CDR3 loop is CSVGVLQDFIAGYTF. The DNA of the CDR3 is TGCAGCGTTGGGGTCTTGCAGGACTTTATCGCTGGCTACACCTTC.

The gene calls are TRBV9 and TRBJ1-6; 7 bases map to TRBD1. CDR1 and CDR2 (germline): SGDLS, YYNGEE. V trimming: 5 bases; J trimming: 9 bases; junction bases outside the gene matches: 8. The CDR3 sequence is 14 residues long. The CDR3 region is CASSMTGTGSPLHF. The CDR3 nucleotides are TGTGCCAGCAGTATGACAGGGACGGGTTCACCCCTCCACTTT.